Below, 3 T cell receptor beta chains from the same sample are listed, as sequenced in a study of T-cell memory formation after mild COVID-19. Each CDR3 protein is one row after TCRdb ran MiXCR on the 5' RACE reads. The table lists hundreds of thousands of distinct CDR3 sequences, approximately 21% of them singletons, with about 8.2% in the top ten. Specimen: PBMCs or a T cell subset sorted from them (not recorded which). The receptors derive from an adult woman who had mild COVID-19 (a few samples of this study predate the infection). Cell type and time point are not known.

This clonotype was seen only a few times. A clone one base away is much larger, so this may be a read error. The rearrangement links TRBV27 to TRBJ2-7; 10 bases map to TRBD1. The CDR3 contains 14 residues. Trimming took 3 bases from V and 3 from J; bases not matched to a gene: 2. CDR1 is MNHEY, CDR2 SMNVEV, per germline (reference sequence). DNA of the CDR3: TGTGCCAGCAGTTTCGGACAGGGGGACTACGAGCAGTACTTC. It translates to CASSFGQGDYEQYF.

This clonotype was counted only a few times. The V gene is TRBV29-1, the J gene TRBJ2-1, with 7 bases identical to TRBD1. Per the germline V gene, CDR1 is SQVTM and CDR2 is ANQGSEA. V lost 3 bases to trimming and J lost 2 bases; unmatched junction nucleotides: 7. The CDR3 spans 15 residues. The CDR3 sequence: CSVEGTVLAYNEQFF. The CDR3 DNA is TGCAGCGTTGAGGGGACAGTCCTCGCCTACAATGAGCAGTTCTTC.

V is TRBV9 and J is TRBJ1-1; maybe TRBD1 (5 bases). In germline, CDR1 is SGDLS, CDR2 YYNGEE. The ends were cut back, 0 bases at V and 5 bases at J, with 8 bases in the middle. CDR3 length: 13 amino acids. CDR3 DNA: TGTGCCAGCAGCGTAGCAGGGCGAACTGAAGCTTTCTTT. The encoded protein is CASSVAGRTEAFF.